This T cell receptor (beta chain) was observed in a study of shared clonotypes between healthy human individuals. Background on the study: Used for every donor were three CD4 naive, three CD4 memory, two CD8 naive and one CD8 memory plate.

Trimming took 4 bases from V and 0 from J; bases not matched to a gene: 8. The CDR3 spans 18 residues. Germline assignment: CDR1 SGDLS and CDR2 YYNGEE. A single count supports this clone. What it binds is not known. Study results and caveats: The study drew on few donors, limiting represented genetic and exposure-history diversity. Estimated clonotype richness was generally higher in naive than memory subsets.

Generated by immunoSEQ multiplex PCR, the TCRdb table keeps only in-frame clones and is missing some. This table holds over 2 million clones, just under 95% found once. Terminally differentiated effector memory CD45RA+ cells were excluded by CCR7 positive selection of CD45RO-negative cells. The origin of this receptor is a man between 18 and 29 years old in good health. Sequencing used naive CD8+ T cells sorted from blood. The genes are TRBV9 and TRBJ2-2; 11 bases match TRBD2. CDR3 in amino acids: CASSPHLAGGTNTGELFF. In DNA, the CDR3 is TGTGCCAGCAGCCCCCACCTAGCGGGGGGTACGAACACCGGGGAGCTGTTTTTT.